This TCR beta chain appears in the sequencing data of a study of T cell clonality in common variable immunodeficiency. V was clipped by 1 base and J by 9 bases, with 13 bases between them. Germline V gene data show CDR1 as SGHTA and CDR2 as FQGNSA. The CDR3 has 14 amino acids. The data were produced by immunoSEQ multiplex PCR, yet TCRdb's version contains in-frame clones alone and is incomplete. The sample gives around 50,000 clones, none seen only once, and the top ten clones hold 5% to 6.5%. This clone was found many times. The CDR3 end lies 3 residues beyond the end of the read and is filled in from the germline J gene.

J is TRBJ2-1 and V is TRBV7-2, with TRBD2 as a possible D gene (6 bases). What was sequenced was peripheral blood mononuclear cells. This receptor was obtained from a person between 18 and 70 years old in good health. CDR3 DNA, as far as it was read: TGTGCCAGCAGCTTAGGGAGGGTAGATATTGAG. It is translated as CASSLGRVDIE. The CDR3 in full is CASSLGRVDIEQFF. Based on the CDR3 plus reference TRBV7-2 and TRBJ2-1, the full variable domain is GAGVSQSPSNKVTEKGKDVELRCDPISGHTALYWYRQSLGQGLEFLIYFQGNSAPDKSGLPSDRFSAERTGGSVSTLTIQRTQQEDSAVYLCASSLGRVDIEQFFGPGTRLTVL.